This TCR beta chain was sequenced in a study of radiation and T cells in renal cell carcinoma. The table came from immunoSEQ multiplex PCR; TCRdb's copy has only in-frame clones and leaves some out. There are 130,000 or so clones in the sample; over 80% occur only once, and roughly 25% lies in the top ten. Time point of the sample: baseline pretreatment blood. Documented treatment: 15 Gy SBRT to primary tumor, nephrectomy 4 weeks later. After SBRT, blood was collected at 2 and 4 weeks, plus baseline. The patient's renal cell carcinoma had clear cell pathology. Regarding the study as a whole: No pretreatment tumor biopsies were available for baseline clonotypes.

Comments on this clone: The antigen is undetermined. One end of the junction fails to match germline, which may point to a read error.

CDR3 length: 15 residues. The germline V gene encodes CDR1 SGHTA and CDR2 FQGNSA. This specimen consisted of blood, obtained from a patient whose treatment included radiotherapy and nephrectomy. The sequence derives from a woman in her forties or fifties with renal cell carcinoma. The chain employs TRBV7-2 and TRBJ2-5; 7 bases fit TRBD2. In DNA form, the CDR3 reads TGCGCCAGCAGCTTACCTAGCGGCACCGGGGAGACCCAGTACTTC. Translation gives CASSLPSGTGETQYF.